Below, 10 T cell receptor beta chains from the same sample are listed, as sequenced in a study of control samples from healthy donors and cancer patients. Assay: immunoSEQ multiplex PCR; the TCRdb copy retains only in-frame clones and omits some. The sample has 110,000 to 150,000 clones, 89% seen once. Sequencing was done on a sample of blood. These receptors all come from a man in his thirties or forties in good health.

The chain has TRBV7-8 and TRBJ1-1, with unresolved D. The CDR3 runs 12 residues. V gave up 3 bases and J gave up 1 base, with 3 bases separating them. CDR1 is SGHVS, CDR2 FQNEAQ, per germline. CDR3 DNA sequence: TGTGCCAGCAGCTTCCGGAACACTGAAGCTTTCTTT. Amino acid sequence: CASSFRNTEAFF.

The J gene is TRBJ2-7, the V gene TRBV5-6; 10 nucleotides match TRBD2. CDR3 length: 15 amino acids. Germline trimming cut 0 bases from V and 4 bases from J; bases unmatched to any gene: 4. Looked up from germline, CDR1 is SGHDT and CDR2 is YYEEEE. The CDR3 sequence is CASSLEASGGYEQYF. For the CDR3, the DNA is TGTGCCAGCAGCTTGGAGGCTAGCGGGGGTTACGAGCAGTACTTC.

This chain links TRBV19 with TRBJ2-7, with 10 bases lining up with TRBD2. Germline V gene data show CDR1 as LNHDA and CDR2 as SQIVND (reference sequence). The V segment lost 2 bases and the J segment 4 bases; nucleotides outside the gene matches: 5. This CDR3 is 15 amino acids long. This chain's CDR3 is CASSIQAGGWYEQYF. The CDR3 nucleotides are TGTGCCAGTAGTATACAAGCGGGAGGGTGGTACGAGCAGTACTTC.

The chain links TRBV7-6 to TRBJ1-4; TRBD1 is a possible D gene (6 bases). CDR3 length: 16 amino acids. Deletions cut 0 bases from V and 8 bases from J, with 16 bases between. Per the germline V gene, CDR1 is SGHVS and CDR2 is FNYEAQ. The CDR3 reads CASSLATGGLREKLFF. The CDR3 DNA follows: TGTGCCAGCAGCTTAGCCACCGGGGGGCTTAGGGAAAAACTGTTTTTT.

The CDR3 DNA is TGTGCCAGCAGTTATGGGGGATATGGCAATCAGCCCCAGCATTTT. It is translated as CASSYGGYGNQPQHF. The rearrangement links TRBV6-2 or TRBV6-3 to TRBJ1-5, with D perhaps TRBD1 (5 bases). V was trimmed by 3 bases and J by 2 bases, leaving 11 bases between them. Germline values: CDR1 MNHEY, CDR2 SVGEGT. This CDR3 has 15 amino acids.

V usage is TRBV9 and J usage is TRBJ2-2, with D maybe TRBD1 (6 bases). Germline assignment: CDR1 SGDLS and CDR2 YYNGEE. The ends were cut back, 3 bases at V and 6 bases at J, with 9 bases in the middle. This CDR3 has 13 residues. This chain's CDR3 is CASSASGAGELFF. CDR3 DNA: TGTGCCAGCAGCGCCTCAGGGGCCGGGGAGCTGTTTTTT.

The V and J genes are TRBV10-3 and TRBJ1-2; 9 bases agree with TRBD1. V shed 3 bases, J shed 6 bases, and the junction held 2 bases outside the gene matches. The CDR3 contains 13 residues. Germline values: CDR1 ENHRY, CDR2 SYGVKD. CDR3 in DNA: TGTGCCATCAGTGACACAGGGGGCAATGGCTACACCTTC. It encodes CAISDTGGNGYTF.

This clone was observed a single time. The chain links TRBV5-5 to TRBJ2-2, with TRBD2 matching 11 bases. Germline CDR1 and CDR2: SGHKS and YYEKEE (reference sequence). The CDR3 has 16 amino acids. The junction had 7 bases not matched to a gene; V was cut back by 4 bases and J by 5 bases. The CDR3 spells CASSLRLAGPTGELFF. The CDR3 region has the DNA TGTGCCAGCAGCCTGCGACTAGCGGGACCTACCGGGGAGCTGTTTTTT.

The chain has TRBV2 and TRBJ1-2; D possibly corresponds to TRBD1 (5 bases). The CDR3 length is 15 residues. The V gene lost 4 bases and the J gene lost 4 bases, with 16 bases spanning the gap. From germline, CDR1 is SNHLY and CDR2 FYNNEI. The CDR3 loop reads CASSAQLGTSYGYTF. CDR3 in DNA: TGTGCCAGCAGTGCCCAGCTCGGGACCTCCTATGGCTACACCTTC.

This chain links TRBV19 with TRBJ2-3; maybe TRBD2 (6 bases). V dropped 4 bases and J dropped 5 bases, with 10 bases sitting between them. The V gene's germline CDR1 is LNHDA and CDR2 SQIVND (reference sequence). The CDR3 consists of 13 residues. The chain's CDR3 is CASSSGVLDTQYF. In DNA, the CDR3 is TGTGCCAGTAGTAGCGGGGTATTAGATACGCAGTATTTT.